A single sample gave rise to the 25 T cell receptor beta chains below, sequenced in a study of T cells in localized non-small cell lung cancer. TCRdb's table, derived via immunoSEQ multiplex PCR, lists solely in-frame clones and lacks some. The sample lists under 40,000 clones, around 93% occurring once. The sequenced sample was peripheral blood, obtained before any cancer treatment. These receptors all come from a female donor older than 55 with stage I lung adenocarcinoma.

The chain couples TRBV7-9 to TRBJ2-5, with 7 bases matching TRBD1. This CDR3 comprises 14 residues. Germline V gene sequence: CDR1 SEHNR, CDR2 FQNEAQ (reference sequence). V shed 1 base, J shed 5 bases, and the junction held 4 bases outside the gene matches. The CDR3 DNA sequence: TGTGCCAGCAGCTTAGGACAGGGTATGGAGACCCAGTACTTC. It encodes CASSLGQGMETQYF.

This chain connects TRBV28 to TRBJ1-1; 7 bases fit TRBD1. Germline trimming cut 7 bases from V and 0 bases from J; bases unmatched to any gene: 11. CDR3 length: 16 residues. Germline assignment: CDR1 MDHEN and CDR2 SYDVKM. The CDR3 DNA sequence: TGTGCCAGCACCAGGGGGGGAGCGATTATGAACACTGAAGCTTTCTTT. This encodes CASTRGGAIMNTEAFF.

The chain uses TRBV2 and TRBJ2-2; 10 bases are a match to TRBD2. The CDR3 is 15 residues long. The junction had 5 bases not matched to a gene; V was cut back by 4 bases and J by 6 bases. The germline V gene has CDR1 SNHLY and CDR2 FYNNEI. The CDR3 DNA sequence: TGTGCCAGCAGTGGGCTAGCGGGAGAGGCCGGGGAGCTGTTTTTT. It translates to CASSGLAGEAGELFF.

This clone has only one observation. The chain carries TRBV9 and TRBJ1-4; D not resolved. The CDR3 sequence is 14 residues long. The germline V gene has CDR1 SGDLS and CDR2 YYNGEE. Trimming stripped 2 bases from V and 0 bases from J, with 5 bases between. The CDR3: CASSVDSTNEKLFF. As DNA, the CDR3 is TGTGCCAGCAGCGTCGACTCAACTAATGAAAAACTGTTTTTT.

The chain is built from TRBV7-2 and TRBJ1-3; weak D call: TRBD1 (5 bases). Per germline, CDR1 SGHTA and CDR2 FQGNSA. Between the trimmed V and J ends, which lost 1 base and 0 bases, there was a span of 10 bases. This CDR3 is built from 16 residues. The CDR3 region is CASSLGGLYSGNTIYF. DNA of the CDR3: TGTGCCAGCAGCTTAGGGGGCCTGTACTCTGGAAACACCATATATTTT.

This clone came up once. The J gene is TRBJ2-5, the V gene TRBV7-9; a weak D match, TRBD1 (5 bases). Germline V lookup: CDR1 SEHNR, CDR2 FQNEAQ (reference sequence). The CDR3 length is 13 residues. Trimming took off 4 bases at V and 5 bases at J, with 11 bases between the two ends. The CDR3 sequence: CASSSRVYETQYF. The CDR3 nucleotides read TGTGCCAGCAGCTCCAGGGTGTACGAGACCCAGTACTTC. The variable domain in full, with the rest retrieved from reference TRBV7-9 and TRBJ2-5, is DTGVSQNPRHKITKRGQNVTFRCDPISEHNRLYWYRQTLGQGPEFLTYFQNEAQLEKSRLLSDRFSAERPKGSFSTLEIQRTEQGDSAMYLCASSSRVYETQYFGPGTRLLVL.

V gene TRBV5-1 combines with J gene TRBJ2-3; TRBD2 matches at 8 bases. V dropped 9 bases and J dropped 5; count of bases not matched to a gene: 14. CDR1 is SGHRS, CDR2 YFSETQ, per germline. The CDR3 sequence is 15 residues long. CDR3 bases: TGCGCCACCCGGGGGGGACCGGCGGGGAGAGATACGCAGTATTTT. Translation gives CATRGGPAGRDTQYF.

This clone was recorded only once. The chain uses TRBV5-1 and TRBJ2-1; D gene uncertain. The CDR3 consists of 13 residues. The germline V gene encodes CDR1 SGHRS and CDR2 YFSETQ. Trimming removed 1 base from V and 4 bases from J, with 6 bases in between. The DNA for the CDR3 is TGCGCCAGCAGCTTGACAGAGTACAATGAGCAGTTCTTC. This codes for CASSLTEYNEQFF.

The chain carries TRBV6-1 and TRBJ2-5; maybe TRBD1 (5 bases). CDR1 is MNHNS, CDR2 SASEGT, per germline. The length of the CDR3 is 15 residues. Trimming cost V 6 bases and J 5 bases, with 19 bases left between them. CDR3 sequence reads: CASSLGPARAETQYF. Written as DNA, the CDR3 is TGTGCCAGCAGCCTCGGACCCGCCAGGGCGGAGACCCAGTACTTC.

The V call is TRBV6-1, the J call TRBJ2-5; TRBD2 matches at 7 bases. V was clipped by 5 bases and J by 5 bases; unmatched bases: 8. The CDR3 sequence is 14 residues long. The germline gives CDR1 MNHNS, CDR2 SASEGT. CDR3 sequence (DNA): TGTGCCAGCAGTCTGGGGGGGAGAGGTGAGACCCAGTACTTC. This translates into CASSLGGRGETQYF.

This chain uses TRBV14 with TRBJ1-1; D call uncertain. The germline V and J ends were trimmed by 1 base and 0 bases, with 3 bases remaining between them. This CDR3 is built from 13 residues. Germline CDR1 is SGHDN and CDR2 is FVKESK. The CDR3 region is CASSQGMNTEAFF. The CDR3, as DNA: TGTGCCAGCAGCCAAGGTATGAACACTGAAGCTTTCTTT.

In DNA, the CDR3 is TGTGCCAGCAGTGATCGGGGGCAGCTCACCGGGGAGCTGTTTTTT. Its protein is CASSDRGQLTGELFF. The V gene is TRBV2, the J gene TRBJ2-2; D possibly uses TRBD1 or TRBD2 (6 bases each). The germline CDR1 and CDR2 sequences are SNHLY and FYNNEI. The CDR3 is 15 amino acids. V was shortened by 3 bases and J by 4 bases, with 12 bases between the two germline ends. The full variable domain, completed using reference TRBV2 and TRBJ2-2, is EPEVTQTPSHQVTQMGQEVILRCVPISNHLYFYWYRQILGQKVEFLVSFYNNEISEKSEIFDDQFSVERPDGSNFTLKIRSTKLEDSAMYFCASSDRGQLTGELFFGEGSRLTVL.

V and J are TRBV7-2 and TRBJ2-3; a weak D match, TRBD2 (6 bases). CDR3 length: 14 amino acids. V dropped 5 bases and J dropped 6 bases, with 15 bases sitting between them. The germline V gene encodes CDR1 SGHTA and CDR2 FQGNSA. CDR3 amino acids: CASSHRRDFDTQYF. CDR3 nucleotide sequence: TGTGCCAGCAGCCACCGTAGGGACTTTGATACGCAGTATTTT.

This chain links TRBV7-2 with TRBJ2-3, with D unresolved. CDR3 size: 14 residues. Trimming stripped 5 bases from V and 4 bases from J, with 13 bases between. Germline assignment: CDR1 SGHTA and CDR2 FQGNSA. CDR3 DNA sequence: TGTGCCAGCAGCCCCGCCTCCCTTCCAGATACGCAGTATTTT. Its protein is CASSPASLPDTQYF.

This clone was recorded a few times. The chain has TRBV5-5 and TRBJ1-1; 9 nucleotides line up with TRBD1. CDR1 and CDR2 from the germline V gene are SGHKS and YYEKEE (reference sequence). The CDR3 covers 18 residues. The V gene end was trimmed by 1 base and the J gene end by 1 base; junction bases not matched to a gene: 11. CDR3 sequence (DNA): TGTGCCAGCAGCTTGAGATACCTCCGGACAGGGGCGAACACTGAAGCTTTCTTT. This gives the protein CASSLRYLRTGANTEAFF.

The V and J genes are TRBV5-1 and TRBJ2-6, with TRBD1 matching 7 bases. The germline CDR1 and CDR2 sequences are SGHRS and YFSETQ. This CDR3 is built from 15 residues. V trimming: 3 bases; J trimming: 2 bases; junction bases outside the gene matches: 2. The CDR3 nucleotides read TGCGCCAGCAGCTCACAGGGGCCTGGGGCCAACGTCCTGACTTTC. It encodes CASSSQGPGANVLTF.

The chain has TRBV20-1 and TRBJ2-1; D is unclear. The CDR3 sequence is 10 residues long. Germline V CDR1 and CDR2: DFQATT, SNEGSKA (reference sequence). Trimming took off 0 bases at V and 7 bases at J, with 1 base between the two ends. CDR3 nucleotides: TGCAGTGCTAGAGAAAATGAGCAGTTCTTC. It codes for CSARENEQFF.

The chain combines TRBV28 with TRBJ2-3, with D possibly being TRBD1 (6 bases). V was shortened by 2 bases and J by 3 bases, with 21 bases between the two germline ends. The germline V gene encodes CDR1 MDHEN and CDR2 SYDVKM. This CDR3 comprises 18 residues. The CDR3, as DNA: TGTGCCAGCAGTTTACGAACAGGGCTCCTCTTGGGGACAGATACGCAGTATTTT. Its protein product is CASSLRTGLLLGTDTQYF. Drawing the rest from reference TRBV28 and TRBJ2-3, the complete variable domain is DVKVTQSSRYLVKRTGEKVFLECVQDMDHENMFWYRQDPGLGLRLIYFSYDVKMKEKGDIPEGYSVSREKKERFSLILESASTNQTSMYLCASSLRTGLLLGTDTQYFGPGTRLTVL.

This chain uses TRBV5-4 with TRBJ1-6; maybe TRBD1 (6 bases). This CDR3 has 13 amino acids. Germline assignment: CDR1 SGHNT and CDR2 YYREEE (reference sequence). With 5 bases removed from V and 10 bases from J, the gap between germline ends came to 13 bases. In DNA, the CDR3 is TGTGCCAGCAGTCGGGACATTCGGTCACCCCTCCACTTT. Protein: CASSRDIRSPLHF.

The rearrangement links TRBV19 to TRBJ1-1, with TRBD1 matching over 8 bases. This CDR3 is 15 amino acids long. V shed 6 bases, J shed 5 bases, and the junction held 11 bases outside the gene matches. Germline lookup yields CDR1 LNHDA and CDR2 SQIVND (reference sequence). CDR3 nucleotides: TGTGCCAGTAGCAATATGATCAGGGGGCGAACTGAAGCTTTCTTT. Protein sequence: CASSNMIRGRTEAFF.

The rearrangement uses TRBV14 and TRBJ1-1; perhaps TRBD1 as D (5 bases). Germline V gene data show CDR1 as SGHDN and CDR2 as FVKESK. Trimming cost V 6 bases and J 0 bases, with 8 bases left between them. The CDR3 consists of 13 residues. The CDR3, as DNA: TGTGCCAGCAGTAGACAGTTGAACACTGAAGCTTTCTTT. Translating gives CASSRQLNTEAFF.

The rearrangement joins TRBV25-1 to TRBJ1-2, with D unclear. Deletions cut 1 base from V and 12 bases from J, with 12 bases between. The CDR3 runs to 12 residues. CDR1 and CDR2 from the germline V gene are MGHDK and SYGVNS. The CDR3 spells CASSECLPGNTF. CDR3 nucleotide sequence: TGTGCCAGCAGTGAATGTTTGCCGGGAAACACCTTC.

V is TRBV28 and J is TRBJ1-2; a possible D gene is TRBD1 (5 bases). This CDR3 is 14 amino acids long. V was shortened by 2 bases and J by 4 bases, with 11 bases between the two germline ends. The germline V gene encodes CDR1 MDHEN and CDR2 SYDVKM. For the CDR3, the DNA is TGTGCCAGCAGTTTAGGGCAGGGATCCTATGGCTACACCTTC. It is translated as CASSLGQGSYGYTF.

The J gene is TRBJ2-7, the V gene TRBV28; D uncertain. In germline, CDR1 is MDHEN, CDR2 SYDVKM. This CDR3 is 13 amino acids long. Trimming pared 4 bases from V and 1 base from J, leaving 8 bases between. CDR3 amino acids: CASSYQASYEQYF. The CDR3 region has the DNA TGTGCCAGCAGTTACCAGGCATCCTACGAGCAGTACTTC.

This rearrangement joins TRBV14 to TRBJ2-1; TRBD2 aligns across 11 bases. Germline V gene sequence: CDR1 SGHDN, CDR2 FVKESK. Germline trimming cut 4 bases from V and 7 bases from J; bases unmatched to any gene: 6. The CDR3 extends over 15 amino acids. The CDR3 loop reads CASSPRPSGRNEQFF. DNA for the CDR3: TGTGCCAGCAGCCCCCGGCCTAGCGGGAGGAATGAGCAGTTCTTC.